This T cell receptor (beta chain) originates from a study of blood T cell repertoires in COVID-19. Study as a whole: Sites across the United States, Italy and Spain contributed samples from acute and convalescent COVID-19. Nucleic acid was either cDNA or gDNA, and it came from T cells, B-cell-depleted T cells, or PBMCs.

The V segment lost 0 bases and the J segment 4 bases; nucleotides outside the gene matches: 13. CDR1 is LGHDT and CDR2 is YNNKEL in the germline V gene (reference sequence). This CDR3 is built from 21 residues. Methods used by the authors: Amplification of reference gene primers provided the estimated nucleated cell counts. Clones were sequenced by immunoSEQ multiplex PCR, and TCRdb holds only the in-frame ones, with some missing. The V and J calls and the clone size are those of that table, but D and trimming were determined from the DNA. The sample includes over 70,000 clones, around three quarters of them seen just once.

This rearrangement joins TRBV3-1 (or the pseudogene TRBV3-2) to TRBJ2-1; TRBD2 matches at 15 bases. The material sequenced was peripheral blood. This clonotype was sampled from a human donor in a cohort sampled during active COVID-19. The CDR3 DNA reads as TGTGCCAGCAGCCAAGAATTCGTTAGGGGACTAGCGGGAGGAGTTTACAATGAGCAGTTCTTC. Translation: CASSQEFVRGLAGGVYNEQFF.